Given below is one TCR beta chain in context. An end of the junction differs from the germline gene, which may be a read error. TCR beta cDNA was prepared out of approximately 500 ng total RNA by means of a constant-region primer. Generation of the TCR beta libraries relied on three nested multiplex PCR rounds using slightly modified ARM-PCR. TRBV1-TRBV30 forward primers and a C-beta reverse primer were used in the first two PCR rounds, which each ran for about 10 cycles. One entry per CDR3 protein results from TCRdb running MiXCR on the multiplex PCR reads. This table has approximately 80,000 distinct CDR3 sequences, 69% appearing once. These data are taken from a study of tumor-infiltrating lymphocytes in primary liver carcinoma. Both RNA and DNA were isolated together from around 20-30 mg of bulk tissue that had not been sorted. Patients in the cohort were treatment-naive and living with chronic HBV infection.

This CDR3 region has 15 residues. CDR1 is LGHNA, CDR2 YNFKEQ, per germline. The V call is TRBV4-2, the J call TRBJ2-5; no clear D gene. Input material: tumor-adjacent normal liver tissue. This sequence originates from a man aged 35 to 55 with primary liver carcinoma and hepatitis B virus infection. CDR3 protein: CASNQDRISQETQYF. The DNA of the CDR3 is TGTGCAAGCAACCAAGATCGCATATCCCAAGAGACCCAGTACTTC.